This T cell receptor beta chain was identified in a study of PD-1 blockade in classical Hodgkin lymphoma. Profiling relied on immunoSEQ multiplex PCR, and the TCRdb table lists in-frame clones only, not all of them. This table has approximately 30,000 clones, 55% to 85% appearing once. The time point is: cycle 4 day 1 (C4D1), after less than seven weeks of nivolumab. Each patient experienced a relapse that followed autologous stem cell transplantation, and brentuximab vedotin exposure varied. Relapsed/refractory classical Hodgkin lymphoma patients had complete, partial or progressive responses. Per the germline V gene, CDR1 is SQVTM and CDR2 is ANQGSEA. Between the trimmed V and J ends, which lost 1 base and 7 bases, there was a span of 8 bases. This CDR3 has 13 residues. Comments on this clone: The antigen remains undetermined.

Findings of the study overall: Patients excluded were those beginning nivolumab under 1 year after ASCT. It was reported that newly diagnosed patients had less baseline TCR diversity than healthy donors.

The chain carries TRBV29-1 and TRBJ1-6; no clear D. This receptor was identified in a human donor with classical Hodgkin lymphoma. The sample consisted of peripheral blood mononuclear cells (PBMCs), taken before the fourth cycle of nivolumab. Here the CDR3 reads CSVEVSANSPLHF. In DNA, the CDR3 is TGCAGCGTTGAAGTTAGTGCAAATTCACCCCTCCACTTT.